This T cell receptor (beta chain) was captured in a study of CD8+CD57+ T cells in acquired aplastic anemia. TCR beta VDJ and CDR3 were profiled, and genomic DNA was the template. TCRdb processed the reads anew with MiXCR; each CDR3 protein has one entry. The sample has approximately 190,000 distinct CDR3 sequences; just under 50% are singletons. The sequenced patients had an expansion of CD8+CD57+ cells seen by flow cytometry. Every one of the patients had aplastic anemia (severe, acquired). Overall study results and limits: Levels of CD8+ Simpson's diversity were not significantly distinct in patients versus controls.

This clonotype was detected ten times or more. Its antigen is unidentified. The CDR3 is made up of 14 amino acids. V lost 6 bases and J 4 bases, leaving 15 bases between the germline ends. Per germline, CDR1 SGHRS and CDR2 YFSETQ. The sample was sorted CD4+, CD8+, or CD8+CD57+ T cells (not recorded which) from PBMCs. The TCR sequence derives from a human donor with aplastic anemia. The chain employs TRBV5-1 and TRBJ2-3; possibly TRBD1 for D (5 bases). The CDR3 loop reads CASNLWGFADTQYF. CDR3 sequence (DNA): TGCGCCAGCAACCTGTGGGGCTTCGCAGATACGCAGTATTTT.